The 22 T cell receptor beta chains below all came from one sample that was sequenced in a study of blood T cell repertoires in COVID-19. The assay was immunoSEQ multiplex PCR, and TCRdb's table has in-frame clones only and misses some. The data show fewer than 100,000 clones, approximately 89% seen once. The material sequenced was peripheral blood. These receptors were taken from a human donor with acute or convalescent COVID-19. The donor label of this sample is uncertain.

The chain recombines TRBV6-5 with TRBJ1-1, with 7 bases matching TRBD1. Unmatched junction bases numbered 9, after V lost 7 bases and J lost 13 bases. The CDR3 spans 11 residues. Germline V CDR1 and CDR2: MNHEY, SVGAGI. CDR3 coding DNA: TGTGCCAGCAAGGATGGACAGGAGGTTTTCTTT. This translates into CASKDGQEVFF.

J is TRBJ1-1 and V is TRBV29-1; the D gene is possibly TRBD1 (6 bases). This CDR3 comprises 12 residues. V was pared by 5 bases and J by 1 base, with 8 bases between. Looked up from germline, CDR1 is SQVTM and CDR2 is ANQGSEA. The CDR3: CSVNRENTEAFF. CDR3 bases: TGCAGCGTTAACAGGGAGAACACTGAAGCTTTCTTT.

This chain links TRBV5-1 with TRBJ2-3, with 8 bases identical to TRBD2. This CDR3 comprises 15 residues. The germline gives CDR1 SGHRS, CDR2 YFSETQ. Unmatched junction bases numbered 9, after V lost 5 bases and J lost 4 bases. The CDR3 DNA is TGCGCCAGCAGAACGGGGGGGGACTTCCCAGATACGCAGTATTTT. Encoded protein: CASRTGGDFPDTQYF.

CDR3 sequence reads: CASSQGTTHSGNTIYF. DNA of the CDR3: TGCGCCAGCAGCCAGGGGACAACCCACTCTGGAAACACCATATATTTT. The V and J genes are TRBV4-3 and TRBJ1-3, with D perhaps TRBD1 (6 bases). CDR3 length equals 16 residues. Germline-derived CDR1 and CDR2 are LGHNA and YSLEER. With 3 bases removed from V and 0 bases from J, the gap between germline ends came to 12 bases.

This chain joins TRBV5-4 and TRBJ1-4, with 7 bases fitting TRBD1. Trimming at V came to 0 bases and at J to 6 bases, leaving 5 bases not matched to a gene. CDR1 and CDR2 (germline): SGHNT, YYREEE (reference sequence). The CDR3 sequence is 15 residues long. This CDR3 is CASSLGGGSDEKLFF. CDR3 bases: TGTGCCAGCAGCTTGGGAGGGGGCAGTGATGAAAAACTGTTTTTT.

The chain joins TRBV6-2 or TRBV6-3 to TRBJ1-1, with 11 bases that match TRBD1. V lost 2 bases to trimming and J lost 0 bases; unmatched junction nucleotides: 8. Germline CDR1 reads MNHEY; CDR2 reads SVGEGT. The CDR3 totals 18 residues. CDR3 amino acids: CASSYPRTGGRVNTEAFF. The CDR3 DNA reads as TGTGCCAGCAGTTACCCAAGGACAGGGGGCAGGGTGAACACTGAAGCTTTCTTT.

The genes are TRBV18 and TRBJ1-6, with 7 nucleotides matching TRBD1. CDR1 and CDR2 (germline): KGHSH, LQKENI. The CDR3 sequence is 15 residues long. The ends lost 6 bases at V and 4 bases at J; junction bases unmatched: 6. The CDR3 DNA follows: TGTGCCAGCTCCCCTGACAGGGTTTATAATTCACCCCTCCACTTT. Protein: CASSPDRVYNSPLHF.

The chain recombines TRBV10-1 with TRBJ2-7; 11 bases map to TRBD2. The CDR3 length is 14 residues. J gave up 2 bases and V 3 bases, and 0 bases lay outside the gene matches. The V gene's germline CDR1 is WNHNN and CDR2 SYGVQD (reference sequence). As DNA, the CDR3 is TGCGCCAGCAGTGATAGCGGGGGGGCCTACGAGCAGTACTTC. It specifies CASSDSGGAYEQYF.

Here the CDR3 reads CASSLGQPGTSGPVYF. The CDR3 DNA reads TGCGCCAGCAGCTTGGGACAGCCTGGGACTAGCGGGCCGGTATACTTC. The chain is built from TRBV5-1 and TRBJ2-7, with 12 bases fitting TRBD2. CDR3 length: 16 amino acids. Germline V gene lookup returns CDR1 SGHRS and CDR2 YFSETQ. The junction had 14 bases not matched to a gene; V was cut back by 0 bases and J by 13 bases.

CDR3 region: CAWTSDRVNQPQHF. The CDR3 DNA reads as TGTGCCTGGACCTCGGACAGGGTCAATCAGCCCCAGCATTTT. The rearrangement joins TRBV30 to TRBJ1-5, with 8 bases matching TRBD1. Germline V gene lookup returns CDR1 GTSNPN and CDR2 SVGIG (reference sequence). Trimming took 4 bases from V and 3 from J; bases not matched to a gene: 5. The length of the CDR3 is 14 residues.

The V gene is TRBV7-3, the J gene TRBJ2-1; 8 bases align to TRBD2. Germline CDR1 is SGHTA and CDR2 is FQGTGA. The CDR3 sequence is 16 residues long. V was pared by 5 bases and J by 6 bases, with 12 bases of the junction left unmatched. The CDR3 sequence is CASSPGGTSRSNEQFF. CDR3 in DNA: TGTGCCAGCAGCCCCGGAGGGACTAGTCGTTCCAATGAGCAGTTCTTC.

J is TRBJ2-7 and V is TRBV27, with a tentative D call TRBD2 (6 bases). Looked up from germline, CDR1 is MNHEY and CDR2 is SMNVEV (reference sequence). CDR3 size: 15 residues. The ends were cut back, 0 bases at V and 2 bases at J, with 11 bases in the middle. DNA for the CDR3: TGTGCCAGCAGTTTATCGGAGGCGGGAACCTACGAGCAGTACTTC. Its protein product is CASSLSEAGTYEQYF.

The chain links TRBV28 to TRBJ1-1, with D perhaps TRBD1 (6 bases). The CDR3 spans 12 residues. V was pared by 8 bases and J by 5 bases, with 12 bases between. The germline CDR1 and CDR2 sequences are MDHEN and SYDVKM. Here the CDR3 DNA reads TGTGCCAGCGGGATCAGGGGAACTGAAGCTTTCTTT. Its translation: CASGIRGTEAFF.

This chain uses TRBV5-1 with TRBJ1-6; no definite D call. Trimming took 4 bases from V and 6 from J, leaving 14 bases between them. There are 15 residues in the CDR3. Per germline, CDR1 SGHRS and CDR2 YFSETQ. The CDR3 DNA sequence: TGCGCCAGCAGCCCGCAGGAACGCTCTAATTCACCCCTCCACTTT. It encodes CASSPQERSNSPLHF. Combining the CDR3 with reference TRBV5-1 and TRBJ1-6 gives the whole variable domain KAGVTQTPRYLIKTRGQQVTLSCSPISGHRSVSWYQQTPGQGLQFLFEYFSETQRNKGNFPGRFSGRQFSNSRSEMNVSTLELGDSALYLCASSPQERSNSPLHFGNGTRLTVT.

J is TRBJ2-3 and V is TRBV11-2, with 7 bases matching TRBD1. From germline, CDR1 is SGHAT and CDR2 FQNNGV. V shed 3 bases, J shed 6 bases, and the junction held 6 bases outside the gene matches. The CDR3 totals 14 residues. The CDR3 region has the DNA TGTGCCAGCAGCTTGACAGGGAGAGTGGATACGCAGTATTTT. Its protein is CASSLTGRVDTQYF.

This clone is a singleton in its sample. The chain couples TRBV28 to TRBJ2-1; 10 positions agree with TRBD1. The CDR3 contains 14 residues. J gave up 8 bases and V 4 bases, and 5 bases lay outside the gene matches. The V gene's germline CDR1 is MDHEN and CDR2 SYDVKM. DNA for the CDR3: TGTGCCAGCAGTTCCTTCGGACAGGGGGATGAGCAGTTCTTC. Encoded protein: CASSSFGQGDEQFF.

The chain employs TRBV15 and TRBJ1-1, with TRBD1 as a possible D gene (6 bases). CDR3 length equals 17 residues. Trimming cost V 1 base and J 3 bases, with 18 bases left between them. Germline V lookup: CDR1 LNHNV, CDR2 YYDKDF (reference sequence). The CDR3 DNA sequence: TGTGCCACCAGCAGAGCAGGGCGGGGGGCTGGGTACACTGAAGCTTTCTTT. Its translation is CATSRAGRGAGYTEAFF.

The genes are TRBV19 and TRBJ1-5, with no clear D. There are 14 residues in the CDR3. Germline CDR1 reads LNHDA; CDR2 reads SQIVND (reference sequence). V lost 8 bases to trimming and J lost 3 bases, with 14 bases between them. CDR3 loop: CASSGLAINQPQHF. The CDR3 DNA reads TGTGCCAGTTCCGGTCTCGCGATCAATCAGCCCCAGCATTTT.

This sequence joins TRBV5-8 and TRBJ2-6, with 7 bases that match TRBD1. The germline V gene has CDR1 SGHTS and CDR2 YDEGEE. V lost 3 bases and J lost 5; bases outside the gene matches: 14. This CDR3 spans 18 amino acids. CDR3 DNA sequence: TGTGCCAGCAGCTCAAGGGGACAGTCGGGGCCTAGGGCCAACGTCCTGACTTTC. Amino acid sequence: CASSSRGQSGPRANVLTF. Supplemented by reference TRBV5-8 and TRBJ2-6, the full variable domain reads EAGVTQSPTHLIKTRGQQATLRCSPISGHTSVYWYQQALGLGLQFLLWYDEGEERNRGNFPPRFSGRQFPNYSSELNVNALELEDSALYLCASSSRGQSGPRANVLTFGAGSRLTVL.

V is TRBV28 and J is TRBJ1-2, with D unclear. The germline V and J ends were trimmed by 2 bases and 6 bases, with 7 bases remaining between them. The germline V gene encodes CDR1 MDHEN and CDR2 SYDVKM. This CDR3 has 12 residues. The chain's CDR3 is CASSLDTNGYTF. As DNA, the CDR3 is TGTGCCAGCAGTTTAGACACCAATGGCTACACCTTC.

The V gene is TRBV30, the J gene TRBJ2-2; D unresolved. This CDR3 has 15 amino acids. V was trimmed by 0 bases and J by 1 base, leaving 9 bases between them. Germline V gives CDR1 GTSNPN, CDR2 SVGIG (reference sequence). CDR3: CAWSVTRKNTGELFF. The CDR3 DNA is TGTGCCTGGAGTGTTACCAGGAAGAACACCGGGGAGCTGTTTTTT.

The sample holds a few counts of this clone. V is TRBV11-3 and J is TRBJ2-2; D is possibly TRBD2 (5 bases). There are 15 residues in the CDR3. The V end was cut by 4 bases, the J end by 5 bases, with 14 bases between. Germline CDR1 reads SGHNT; CDR2 reads YENEEA. The CDR3 reads CASSSYGGETGELFF. CDR3 DNA: TGTGCCAGCAGCTCTTATGGTGGGGAGACCGGGGAGCTGTTTTTT.